Listed below are T cell receptor beta chains from one sample, sequenced in a study of vaccination effects on CD4 cells after COVID-19. Their antigens remain unidentified. The repertoire was sequenced with immunoSEQ multiplex PCR; TCRdb's copy has only in-frame clones and lacks some. The top ten hold 2% to 2.5% of the sample, which has about 54,000 clones, 80% seen once. The sequencing here drew on CD4+ T cells from PBMCs cultured with HCoV-229E spike peptides, taken before COVID-19 vaccination. The receptor source for this set is a human donor who received a COVID-19 vaccine. The CDR3 runs from the conserved cysteine through the conserved F or W. Fields, in order: J gene, V gene, CDR3 protein.

>TRBJ1-5|TRBV6-1
CASSGRTGGAGQPQHF
>TRBJ1-2|TRBV6-4
CASSADSGYGYTF
>TRBJ2-1|TRBV12-3/TRBV12-4
CASSFTSFTEQFF
>TRBJ2-1|TRBV27
CASSSYLAITYNEQFF
>TRBJ1-6|TRBV28
CASSQNYSPLHF
>TRBJ2-4|TRBV27
CASSKTGTGWDKNIQYF
>TRBJ2-2|TRBV9
CASSVVPSSGELFF
>TRBJ2-2|TRBV7-2
CASSLLRGSNTGELFF
>TRBJ2-5|TRBV7-2
CASSSYRVGETQYF
>TRBJ1-5|TRBV2
CASSPDNQPQHF
>TRBJ2-2|TRBV18
CASSPIRGATNTGELFF
>TRBJ2-3|TRBV4-1
CASRRDRGTDTQYF
>TRBJ2-2|TRBV18
CASSQMAGAANTGELFF
>TRBJ1-3|TRBV11-2
CASSSGGGFSGNTIYF
>TRBJ1-2|TRBV19
CASSLRRGQGYTF
>TRBJ2-1|TRBV6-5
CAIGGYSYNEQFF
>TRBJ2-3|TRBV2
CASSDGGLAGDTQYF
>TRBJ2-3|TRBV6-2/TRBV6-3
CASSYSRLAGGPDTQYF
>TRBJ1-1|TRBV2
CASSGGRYTEAFF
>TRBJ1-1|TRBV5-1
CASSALTGWGNTEAFF
>TRBJ1-2|TRBV9
CASSPREGVYYGYTF
>TRBJ2-2|TRBV5-1
CASSLGAGLTGELFF
>TRBJ2-3|TRBV7-2
CASRRDGFTQYF
>TRBJ2-3|TRBV5-1
CASRLGTFSTDTQYF
>TRBJ1-4|TRBV2
CASITRGYDEKLFF
>TRBJ1-3|TRBV6-5
CASISGNTIYF
>TRBJ2-3|TRBV28
CASSLSAPGDTQYF
>TRBJ1-3|TRBV2
CASSVQGSGNTIYF
>TRBJ1-2|TRBV12-3/TRBV12-4
CASSLGKNYGYTF
>TRBJ1-2|TRBV28
CASTLGGSGYTF
>TRBJ1-6|TRBV5-1
CASSLDSRGTPLHF
>TRBJ1-5|TRBV5-5
CASSLLMTHSNQPQHF
>TRBJ1-3|TRBV5-1
CASSLGKGAESGNTIYF
>TRBJ1-2|TRBV5-6
CASSLKGTPYYGYTF
>TRBJ2-1|TRBV7-9
CASSPGQQNEQFF
>TRBJ1-5|TRBV11-2
CASSSGQFSNQPQHF
>TRBJ1-2|TRBV5-1
CASSFDSNYGYTF
>TRBJ1-3|TRBV24-1
CATSGNGDTIYF
>TRBJ2-3|TRBV5-1
CASSLATDADTQYF
>TRBJ2-5|TRBV29-1
CSGSGQGGGLGTQYF
>TRBJ1-5|TRBV4-3
CASSLRAGNQPQHF
>TRBJ1-2|TRBV18
CASSPLGQGENGYTF